The text below deals with one T cell receptor (beta chain). Its antigen is still unknown. This CDR3 spans 18 amino acids. Deletions cut 1 base from V and 0 bases from J, with 17 bases between. The germline gives CDR1 MDHEN, CDR2 SYDVKM. This sample was taken from a study of T cell responses to AZD1222 COVID-19 vaccine. Assay: immunoSEQ multiplex PCR; the TCRdb copy retains only in-frame clones and omits some. This repertoire shows about 130,000 clones, 70% to 90% found once; its top ten account for over 9%. Study-wide results and limits: Just six or seven AZD1222 recipients tested seropositive at baseline. White British ancestry dominated among donors, who included more females, and clonal diversity was possibly underestimated. Sampled repertoires all dated from after the peak T cell response.

This chain uses TRBV28 with TRBJ2-3, with D perhaps assigned TRBD1 or TRBD2 (6 bases each). The sample here was peripheral blood, taken 28 days after the second AZD1222 dose. The receptor was derived from an adult who received the AZD1222 COVID-19 vaccine. CDR3 protein: CASSLFSRGLLSTDTQYF. Here the CDR3 DNA reads TGTGCCAGCAGTTTATTCTCCAGGGGACTTCTTAGCACAGATACGCAGTATTTT.